This T cell receptor (beta chain) was obtained from a study of response to subunit inactivated influenza vaccine. As regards this clonotype: Its antigen remains unidentified.

Findings and caveats of the study: Each seasonal influenza vaccination recruits few new T cells, the authors suggested.

TCRdb reprocessed the RT-PCR reads via MiXCR and lists one record per CDR3 protein. Of fewer than 250,000 distinct CDR3 sequences listed, approximately 15% were seen once; the top ten hold approximately 27%. This CDR3 has 14 amino acids. Germline CDR1 MNHEY, CDR2 SVGEGT. V dropped 8 bases and J dropped 1; count of bases not matched to a gene: 5. The chain has TRBV6-2 or TRBV6-3 and TRBJ2-5; 9 nucleotides align to TRBD2. This clonotype was sampled from a man aged 45-60 years who received an inactivated influenza vaccine. The material was CD8+ T cells sorted from PBMCs, obtained around 5 days after vaccination. The CDR3 loop reads CASGLAGTQETQYF. CDR3 bases: TGTGCCAGCGGGCTAGCGGGGACCCAAGAGACCCAGTACTTC.